The clone carrying this TCR beta chain was seen ten or more times. After removal of 6 bases from V and 7 bases from J, the junction contained 8 bases not matched to a gene. CDR3 length: 13 residues. TCRdb fed the PCR reads into MiXCR, producing one record per CDR3 protein. In the table there are 15,000 to 20,000 distinct CDR3 sequences, roughly 36% of which are singletons. These data are taken from a study of tumor-infiltrating lymphocytes in oesophageal squamous cell carcinoma. The chain couples TRBV12-3 or TRBV12-4 to TRBJ1-2; 7 bases are shared with TRBD1. This clonotype originated in a male donor with esophageal squamous cell carcinoma. Sequencing input: esophageal tumor tissue. The CDR3 sequence is CASRLTGFPGYTF. CDR3 DNA sequence: TGTGCCAGCAGGCTGACAGGGTTCCCTGGCTACACCTTC.